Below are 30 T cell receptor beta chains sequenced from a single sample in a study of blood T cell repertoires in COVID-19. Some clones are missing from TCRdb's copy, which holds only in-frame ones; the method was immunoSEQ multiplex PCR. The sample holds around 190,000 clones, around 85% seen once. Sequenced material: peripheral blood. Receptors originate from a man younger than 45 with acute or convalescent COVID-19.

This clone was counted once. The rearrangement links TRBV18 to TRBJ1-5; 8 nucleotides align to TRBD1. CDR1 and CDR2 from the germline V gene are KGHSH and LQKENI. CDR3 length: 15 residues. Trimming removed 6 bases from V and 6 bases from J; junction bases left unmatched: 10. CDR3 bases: TGTGCCAGCTCCCCCACTGGACAGGGCAGTCAGCCCCAGCATTTT. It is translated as CASSPTGQGSQPQHF. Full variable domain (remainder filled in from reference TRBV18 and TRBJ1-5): NAGVMQNPRHLVRRRGQEARLRCSPMKGHSHVYWYRQLPEEGLKFMVYLQKENIIDESGMPKERFSAEFPKEGPSILRIQQVVRGDSAAYFCASSPTGQGSQPQHFGDGTRLSIL.

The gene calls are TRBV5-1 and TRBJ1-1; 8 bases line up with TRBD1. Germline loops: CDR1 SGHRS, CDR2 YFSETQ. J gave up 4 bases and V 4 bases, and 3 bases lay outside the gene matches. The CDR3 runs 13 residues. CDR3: CASSVDRGTEAFF. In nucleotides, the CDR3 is TGCGCCAGCAGCGTAGACAGGGGCACTGAAGCTTTCTTT.

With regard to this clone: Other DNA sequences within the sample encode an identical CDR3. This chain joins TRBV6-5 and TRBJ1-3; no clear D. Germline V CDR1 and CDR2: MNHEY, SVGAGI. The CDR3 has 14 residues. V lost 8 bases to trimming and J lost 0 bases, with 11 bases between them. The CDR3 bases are TGTGCCAGCTCTACTGGGAGCTCTGGAAACACCATATATTTT. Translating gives CASSTGSSGNTIYF.

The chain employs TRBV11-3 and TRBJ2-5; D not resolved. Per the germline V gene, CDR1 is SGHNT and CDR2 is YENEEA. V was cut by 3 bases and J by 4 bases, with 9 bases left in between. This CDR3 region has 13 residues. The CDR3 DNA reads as TGTGCCAGCAGCTTCCAAACGAGAGAGACCCAGTACTTC. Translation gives CASSFQTRETQYF.

The DNA of the CDR3 is TGCGCCAGCAGCGTCGGGGGGATCTACAATGAGCAGTTCTTC. This gives the protein CASSVGGIYNEQFF. The V and J genes are TRBV5-1 and TRBJ2-1, with 7 bases aligning to TRBD2. J was trimmed by 3 bases and V by 4 bases; bases with no gene match: 4. The CDR3 is 14 residues long. Germline V gene data show CDR1 as SGHRS and CDR2 as YFSETQ.

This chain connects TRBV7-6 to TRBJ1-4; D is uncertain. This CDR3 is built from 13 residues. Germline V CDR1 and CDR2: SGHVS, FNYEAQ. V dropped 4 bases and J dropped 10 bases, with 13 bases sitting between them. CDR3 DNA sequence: TGTGCCAGCAGCTCTAAGGCGGGAGGAAAACTGTTTTTT. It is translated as CASSSKAGGKLFF.

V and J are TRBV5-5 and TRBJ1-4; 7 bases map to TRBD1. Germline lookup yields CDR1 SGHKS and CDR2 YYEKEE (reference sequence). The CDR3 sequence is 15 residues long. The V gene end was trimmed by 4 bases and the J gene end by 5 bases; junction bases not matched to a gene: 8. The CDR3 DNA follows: TGTGCCAGCAGCCGGGTGGACAGGATAAATGAAAAACTGTTTTTT. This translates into CASSRVDRINEKLFF.

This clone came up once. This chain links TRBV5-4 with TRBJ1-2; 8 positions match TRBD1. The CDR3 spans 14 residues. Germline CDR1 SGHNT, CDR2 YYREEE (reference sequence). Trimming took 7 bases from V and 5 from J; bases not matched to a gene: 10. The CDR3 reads CASSGTGGRYGYTF. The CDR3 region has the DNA TGTGCCAGCTCCGGAACAGGGGGAAGATATGGCTACACCTTC.

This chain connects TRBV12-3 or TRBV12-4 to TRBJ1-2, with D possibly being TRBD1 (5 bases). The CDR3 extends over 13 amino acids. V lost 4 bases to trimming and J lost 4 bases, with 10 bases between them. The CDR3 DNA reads TGTGCCAGCAGTTCCTCTACAGGCTATGGCTACACCTTC. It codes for CASSSSTGYGYTF.

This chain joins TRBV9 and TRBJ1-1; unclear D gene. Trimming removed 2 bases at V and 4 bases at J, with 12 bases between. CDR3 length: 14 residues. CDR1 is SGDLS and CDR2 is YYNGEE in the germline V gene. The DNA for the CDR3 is TGTGCCAGCAGCGTCCACCCAGAACCCACTGAAGCTTTCTTT. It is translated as CASSVHPEPTEAFF.

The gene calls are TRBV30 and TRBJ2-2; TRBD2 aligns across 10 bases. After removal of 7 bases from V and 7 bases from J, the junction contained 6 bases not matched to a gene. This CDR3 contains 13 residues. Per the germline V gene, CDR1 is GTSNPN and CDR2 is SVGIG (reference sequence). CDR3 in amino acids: CASWTSGHGELFF. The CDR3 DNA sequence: TGTGCCTCCTGGACTAGCGGCCACGGGGAGCTGTTTTTT.

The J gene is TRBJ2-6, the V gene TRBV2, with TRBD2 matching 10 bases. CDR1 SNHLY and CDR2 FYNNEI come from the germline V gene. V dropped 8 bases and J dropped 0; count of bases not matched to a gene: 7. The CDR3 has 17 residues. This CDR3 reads CASGLLAGISGANVLTF. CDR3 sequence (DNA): TGTGCCAGCGGCTTACTAGCGGGGATCTCTGGGGCCAACGTCCTGACTTTC.

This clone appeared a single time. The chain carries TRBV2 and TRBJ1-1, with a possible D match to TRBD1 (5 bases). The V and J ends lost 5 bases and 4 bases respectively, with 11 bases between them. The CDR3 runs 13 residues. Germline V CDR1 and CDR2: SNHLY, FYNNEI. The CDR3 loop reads CASSPREGTEAFF. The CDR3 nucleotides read TGTGCCAGCAGTCCCAGGGAAGGCACTGAAGCTTTCTTT. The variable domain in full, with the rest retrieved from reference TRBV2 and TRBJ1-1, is EPEVTQTPSHQVTQMGQEVILRCVPISNHLYFYWYRQILGQKVEFLVSFYNNEISEKSEIFDDQFSVERPDGSNFTLKIRSTKLEDSAMYFCASSPREGTEAFFGQGTRLTVV.

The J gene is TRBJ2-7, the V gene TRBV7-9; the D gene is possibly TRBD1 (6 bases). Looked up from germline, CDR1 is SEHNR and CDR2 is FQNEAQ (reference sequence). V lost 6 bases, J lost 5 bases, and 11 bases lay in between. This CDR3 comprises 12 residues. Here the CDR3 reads CASRLGQNEQYF. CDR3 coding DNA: TGTGCCAGCAGACTCGGACAGAACGAGCAGTACTTC.

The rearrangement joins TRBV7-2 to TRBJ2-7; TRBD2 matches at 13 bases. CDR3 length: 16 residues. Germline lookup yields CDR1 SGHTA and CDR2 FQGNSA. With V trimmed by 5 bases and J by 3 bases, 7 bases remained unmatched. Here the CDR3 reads CASSPKGLAGIYEQYF. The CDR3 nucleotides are TGTGCCAGCAGCCCCAAGGGACTAGCGGGAATCTACGAGCAGTACTTC.

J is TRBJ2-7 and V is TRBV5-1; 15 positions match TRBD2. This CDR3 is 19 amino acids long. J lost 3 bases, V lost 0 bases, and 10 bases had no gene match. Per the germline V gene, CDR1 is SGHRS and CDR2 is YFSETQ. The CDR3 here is CASSLAWGTSGRRDYEQYF. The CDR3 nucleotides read TGCGCCAGCAGCTTGGCCTGGGGGACTAGCGGGAGGAGGGACTACGAGCAGTACTTC.

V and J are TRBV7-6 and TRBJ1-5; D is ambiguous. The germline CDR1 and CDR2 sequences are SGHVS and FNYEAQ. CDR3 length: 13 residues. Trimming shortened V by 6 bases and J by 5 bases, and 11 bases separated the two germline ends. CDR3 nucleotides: TGTGCCAGCAGTCCGACTTTCGATCAGCCCCAGCATTTT. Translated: CASSPTFDQPQHF. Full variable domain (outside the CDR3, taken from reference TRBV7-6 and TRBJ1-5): GAGVSQSPRYKVTKRGQDVALRCDPISGHVSLYWYRQALGQGPEFLTYFNYEAQQDKSGLPNDRFSAERPEGSISTLTIQRTEQRDSAMYRCASSPTFDQPQHFGDGTRLSIL.

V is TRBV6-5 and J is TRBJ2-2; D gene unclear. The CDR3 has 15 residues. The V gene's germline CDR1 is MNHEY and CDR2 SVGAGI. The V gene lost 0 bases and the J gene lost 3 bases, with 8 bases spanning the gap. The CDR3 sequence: CASSYSGPYTGELFF. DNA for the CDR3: TGTGCCAGCAGTTACTCGGGCCCCTACACCGGGGAGCTGTTTTTT.

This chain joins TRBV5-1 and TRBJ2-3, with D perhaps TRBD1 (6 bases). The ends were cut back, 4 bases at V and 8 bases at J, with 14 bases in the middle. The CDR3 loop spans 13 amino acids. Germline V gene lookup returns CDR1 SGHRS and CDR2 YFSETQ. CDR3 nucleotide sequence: TGCGCCAGCAGCGGGGGCCTTCCAGGTACGCAGTATTTT. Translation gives CASSGGLPGTQYF.

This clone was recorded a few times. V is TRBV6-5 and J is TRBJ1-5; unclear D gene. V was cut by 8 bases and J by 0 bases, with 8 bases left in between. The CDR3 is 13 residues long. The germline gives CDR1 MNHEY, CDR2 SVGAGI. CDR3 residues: CASYGNSNQPQHF. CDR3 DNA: TGTGCCAGCTACGGTAATAGCAATCAGCCCCAGCATTTT.

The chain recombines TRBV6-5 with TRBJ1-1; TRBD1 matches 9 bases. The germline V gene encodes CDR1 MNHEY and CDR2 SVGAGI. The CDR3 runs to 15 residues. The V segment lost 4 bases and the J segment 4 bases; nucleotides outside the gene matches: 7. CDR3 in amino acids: CASSFSGTGFTEAFF. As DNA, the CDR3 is TGTGCCAGCAGTTTCTCCGGGACAGGGTTCACTGAAGCTTTCTTT.

The CDR3 region is CASSIDTGGTRTSGQFF. In DNA, the CDR3 is TGTGCCAGTAGTATCGATACAGGGGGGACACGGACTTCGGGGCAGTTCTTC. The chain is built from TRBV19 and TRBJ2-1; 8 bases map to TRBD1. The CDR3 sequence is 17 residues long. Germline V gene data show CDR1 as LNHDA and CDR2 as SQIVND (reference sequence). J was trimmed by 12 bases and V by 3 bases; bases with no gene match: 19.

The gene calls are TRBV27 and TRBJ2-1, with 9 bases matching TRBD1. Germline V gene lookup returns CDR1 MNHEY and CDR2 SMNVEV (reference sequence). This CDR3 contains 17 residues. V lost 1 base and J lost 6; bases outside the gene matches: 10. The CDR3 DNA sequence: TGTGCCAGCAGTTTATATATCCGGACAGGGGCTGGCAATGAGCAGTTCTTC. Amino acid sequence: CASSLYIRTGAGNEQFF.

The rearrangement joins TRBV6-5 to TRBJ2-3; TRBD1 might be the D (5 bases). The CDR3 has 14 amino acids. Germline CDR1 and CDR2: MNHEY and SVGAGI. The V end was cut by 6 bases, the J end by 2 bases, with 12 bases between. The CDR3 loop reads CASSTGPVTDTQYF. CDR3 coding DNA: TGTGCCAGCAGCACAGGCCCCGTCACAGATACGCAGTATTTT.

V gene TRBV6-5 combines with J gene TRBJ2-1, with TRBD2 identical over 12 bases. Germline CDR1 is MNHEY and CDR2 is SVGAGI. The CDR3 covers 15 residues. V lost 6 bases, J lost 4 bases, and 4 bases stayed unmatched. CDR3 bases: TGTGCCAGCAGACAGACTAGCGGGGGTTACAATGAGCAGTTCTTC. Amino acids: CASRQTSGGYNEQFF.

In DNA form, the CDR3 reads TGTGCCAGAAGCCAGCCCGGACAGAAGAATCAGCCCCAGCATTTT. This translates into CARSQPGQKNQPQHF. The V call is TRBV7-5, the J call TRBJ1-5; TRBD1, the table's D call, was not compared with the DNA. TRBV7-5 is reported as a pseudogene. The CDR3 loop spans 15 amino acids.

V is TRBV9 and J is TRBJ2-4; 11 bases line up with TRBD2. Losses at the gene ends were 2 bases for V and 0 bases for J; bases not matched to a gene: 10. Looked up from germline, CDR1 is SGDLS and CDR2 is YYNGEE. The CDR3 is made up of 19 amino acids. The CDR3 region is CASSVGSSGGAVAKNIQYF. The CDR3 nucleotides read TGTGCCAGCAGCGTGGGGAGTAGCGGGGGGGCGGTAGCCAAAAACATTCAGTACTTC.

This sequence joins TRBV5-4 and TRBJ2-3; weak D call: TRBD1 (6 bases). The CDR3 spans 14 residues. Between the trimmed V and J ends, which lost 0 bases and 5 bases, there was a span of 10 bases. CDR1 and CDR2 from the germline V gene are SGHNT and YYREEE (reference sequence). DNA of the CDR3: TGTGCCAGCAGCTTGGCAGGGGCGGTAGATACGCAGTATTTT. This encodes CASSLAGAVDTQYF.

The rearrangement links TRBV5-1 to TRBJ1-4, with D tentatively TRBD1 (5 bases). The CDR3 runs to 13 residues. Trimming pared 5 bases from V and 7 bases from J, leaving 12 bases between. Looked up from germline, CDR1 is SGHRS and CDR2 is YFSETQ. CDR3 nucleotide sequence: TGCGCCAGCAGACCGGGCCAGGGTGAAAAACTGTTTTTT. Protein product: CASRPGQGEKLFF.

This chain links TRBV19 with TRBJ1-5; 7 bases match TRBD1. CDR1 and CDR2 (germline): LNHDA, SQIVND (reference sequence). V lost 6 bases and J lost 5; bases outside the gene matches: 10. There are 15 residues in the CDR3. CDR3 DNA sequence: TGTGCCAGTAGCCCCCAGCCAGGGGGTTATCAGCCCCAGCATTTT. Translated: CASSPQPGGYQPQHF. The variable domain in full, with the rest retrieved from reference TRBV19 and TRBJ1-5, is DGGITQSPKYLFRKEGQNVTLSCEQNLNHDAMYWYRQDPGQGLRLIYYSQIVNDFQKGDIAEGYSVSREKKESFPLTVTSAQKNPTAFYLCASSPQPGGYQPQHFGDGTRLSIL.